The entry that follows covers one T cell receptor (beta chain) sequence. This specimen belongs to a study of response to subunit inactivated influenza vaccine. CDR1 and CDR2 (germline): SEHNR, FQNEAQ (reference sequence). The length of the CDR3 is 15 residues. The V and J ends lost 7 bases and 0 bases respectively, with 13 bases between them. One entry per CDR3 protein, called by TCRdb with MiXCR from the RT-PCR reads. This sample yields 500,000 or so distinct CDR3 sequences, of which roughly 11% are seen a single time; 12% belongs to the top ten. The gene calls are TRBV7-9 and TRBJ2-1; D ambiguous. This specimen was PBMCs from blood, taken 40 to 50 days after vaccination. The origin of this receptor is a man aged 50-60 years who received an inactivated influenza vaccine. CDR3 coding DNA: TGTGCCAGCAACCTATACCGGAGCTCCTACAATGAGCAGTTCTTC. Its protein is CASNLYRSSYNEQFF.